This T cell receptor (beta chain) was found in a study of cytomegalovirus exposure and HLA in healthy donors. PCR employed 60 Vbeta and 13 Jbeta primers. This table comes from immunoSEQ multiplex PCR, and its TCRdb copy is limited to in-frame clones, with some not included. Among about 140,000 clones, around 72% were seen once, and the ten largest hold approximately 4.2%. The V gene end was trimmed by 7 bases and the J gene end by 7 bases; junction bases not matched to a gene: 8. This CDR3 has 15 amino acids. The V gene's germline CDR1 is LNHDA and CDR2 SQIVND (reference sequence). The specimen was PBMCs. The chain carries TRBV19 and TRBJ1-3; 12 nucleotides line up with TRBD1. The TCR comes from a man aged 45 to 65 in good health and CMV-seropositive. The CDR3 protein is CASTSWDRGRNTIYF. For the CDR3, the DNA is TGTGCCAGTACCTCTTGGGACAGGGGGCGGAACACCATATATTTT.